A single sample is the source of the 29 T cell receptor beta chains below, sequenced in a study of cytomegalovirus exposure and HLA in healthy donors. The study ran its PCR with 60 Vbeta and 13 Jbeta primers. The assay was immunoSEQ multiplex PCR, and TCRdb's table has in-frame clones only and misses some. The table lists approximately 150,000 clones, around three quarters of them singletons. The sequencing input was PBMCs. The receptors stem from a man in his forties in good health and CMV-seronegative.

This chain joins TRBV6-5 and TRBJ1-5, with 9 bases identical to TRBD1. Germline CDR1 MNHEY, CDR2 SVGAGI. Trimming took 4 bases from V and 4 from J; bases not matched to a gene: 8. The CDR3 totals 16 residues. CDR3 DNA sequence: TGTGCCAGCAGTTCCCCGGGACAGGGAGAGAATCAGCCCCAGCATTTT. Translation: CASSSPGQGENQPQHF.

A few counts support this clone. This rearrangement joins TRBV15 to TRBJ2-1; D is possibly TRBD2 (5 bases). There are 18 residues in the CDR3. Per germline, CDR1 LNHNV and CDR2 YYDKDF (reference sequence). Between the trimmed V and J ends, which lost 3 bases and 8 bases, there was a span of 26 bases. The DNA for the CDR3 is TGTGCCACCAGCAGGGGGAGTATGAGATCCGGGCCCCTTGATGAGCAGTTCTTC. Translating gives CATSRGSMRSGPLDEQFF.

This clone was seen once. The chain couples TRBV7-2 to TRBJ2-3; TRBD2 matches at 7 bases. Trimming cost V 0 bases and J 3 bases; bases outside gene matches: 3. From germline, CDR1 is SGHTA and CDR2 FQGNSA. The CDR3 contains 15 residues. The chain's CDR3 is CASSLAGLSTDTQYF. The DNA of the CDR3 is TGTGCCAGCAGCTTAGCGGGACTAAGTACAGATACGCAGTATTTT.

The chain employs TRBV5-4 and TRBJ2-7, with no clear D. V was shortened by 2 bases and J by 3 bases, with 3 bases between the two germline ends. The CDR3 is 11 amino acids. The germline gives CDR1 SGHNT, CDR2 YYREEE (reference sequence). CDR3 amino acids: CASSFYYEQYF. The CDR3 DNA follows: TGTGCCAGCAGCTTCTACTACGAGCAGTACTTC.

V is TRBV5-1 and J is TRBJ2-2; TRBD1 matches at 7 bases. J was trimmed by 2 bases and V by 3 bases; bases with no gene match: 4. This CDR3 contains 15 residues. In germline, CDR1 is SGHRS, CDR2 YFSETQ. The DNA for the CDR3 is TGCGCCAGCAGCTCCCGGGACAGAAACACCGGGGAGCTGTTTTTT. This translates into CASSSRDRNTGELFF.

This clone appeared once. The chain is built from TRBV11-2 and TRBJ2-1; possible D gene TRBD1, 6 bases. V lost 3 bases to trimming and J lost 3 bases, with 18 bases between them. CDR3 length equals 17 residues. CDR1 and CDR2 from the germline V gene are SGHAT and FQNNGV. In DNA, the CDR3 is TGTGCCAGCAGCTTCAGGGGTCGGACTTCGGTCTACAATGAGCAGTTCTTC. It encodes CASSFRGRTSVYNEQFF.

V and J are TRBV6-6 and TRBJ2-5; 7 bases agree with TRBD2. CDR1 is MNHNY and CDR2 is SVGAGI in the germline V gene (reference sequence). The CDR3 consists of 14 residues. The J segment lost 5 bases and the V segment lost 0 bases, leaving 3 bases of the junction unmatched. This chain's CDR3 is CASSYSTGGETQYF. The CDR3 nucleotides read TGTGCCAGCAGTTACTCGACCGGGGGGGAGACCCAGTACTTC.

The genes are TRBV9 and TRBJ2-1, with 10 positions matching TRBD2. The V gene's germline CDR1 is SGDLS and CDR2 YYNGEE. V trimming: 3 bases; J trimming: 5 bases; junction bases outside the gene matches: 2. The CDR3 sequence is 14 residues long. CDR3 loop: CASSASGGDNEQFF. The CDR3, as DNA: TGTGCCAGCAGCGCCAGCGGGGGGGACAATGAGCAGTTCTTC.

The chain carries TRBV6-1 and TRBJ2-3, with 8 bases matching TRBD1. Germline V gene sequence: CDR1 MNHNS, CDR2 SASEGT. The CDR3 contains 16 residues. V was clipped by 4 bases and J by 2 bases; unmatched bases: 8. The CDR3 loop reads CASSGWTGINTDTQYF. For the CDR3, the DNA is TGTGCCAGCAGTGGCTGGACAGGGATAAACACAGATACGCAGTATTTT.

This chain links TRBV10-3 with TRBJ1-1; maybe TRBD1 (5 bases). Deletions cut 3 bases from V and 3 bases from J, with 8 bases between. This CDR3 has 13 amino acids. Germline V CDR1 and CDR2: ENHRY, SYGVKD. Here the CDR3 reads CAISDGGYTEAFF. The CDR3 region has the DNA TGTGCCATCAGTGACGGGGGGTACACTGAAGCTTTCTTT.

The chain is built from TRBV11-3 and TRBJ2-7; the D is unclear. The germline CDR1 and CDR2 sequences are SGHNT and YENEEA. V lost 1 base to trimming and J lost 2 bases, with 6 bases between them. The length of the CDR3 is 13 residues. The CDR3 DNA follows: TGTGCCAGCAGCTTAGCCCCCACCTACGAGCAGTACTTC. Translated, it gives CASSLAPTYEQYF.

This sequence joins TRBV18 and TRBJ2-7; 11 bases agree with TRBD1. The CDR3 length is 17 residues. Germline CDR1 reads KGHSH; CDR2 reads LQKENI. V dropped 2 bases and J dropped 6; count of bases not matched to a gene: 12. As DNA, the CDR3 is TGTGCCAGCTCACCATCCGGACTAGGACAGGGGGCTTCCGAGCAGTACTTC. Translation: CASSPSGLGQGASEQYF.

The sample holds one count of this clone. The chain has TRBV4-1 and TRBJ2-3; 11 bases match TRBD2. The germline V gene encodes CDR1 MGHRA and CDR2 YSYEKL. V lost 2 bases to trimming and J lost 4 bases; unmatched junction nucleotides: 8. CDR3 length: 17 amino acids. The CDR3 DNA follows: TGCGCCAGCAGCCAACGCCCCACTAGCGGGGGATCAGATACGCAGTATTTT. This codes for CASSQRPTSGGSDTQYF.

The chain carries TRBV6-6 and TRBJ1-3, with a possible D match to TRBD1 (6 bases). Germline V gene sequence: CDR1 MNHNY, CDR2 SVGAGI (reference sequence). This CDR3 contains 16 residues. Trimming took off 0 bases at V and 0 bases at J, with 9 bases between the two ends. CDR3 in DNA: TGTGCCAGCAGTTACTCGAAAGGGGGCTCTGGAAACACCATATATTTT. This translates into CASSYSKGGSGNTIYF.

The chain uses TRBV7-2 and TRBJ2-2; 8 bases map to TRBD2. The V segment lost 5 bases and the J segment 4 bases; nucleotides outside the gene matches: 6. Germline CDR1 reads SGHTA; CDR2 reads FQGNSA. CDR3 length: 15 amino acids. Here the CDR3 DNA reads TGTGCCAGCAGCGTCGCCGGGACTAGCACCGGGGAGCTGTTTTTT. It is translated as CASSVAGTSTGELFF.

The gene calls are TRBV6-1 and TRBJ2-5; 7 bases map to TRBD2. Germline V gives CDR1 MNHNS, CDR2 SASEGT. V dropped 5 bases and J dropped 7; count of bases not matched to a gene: 13. The CDR3 has 15 amino acids. Here the CDR3 reads CASSPTPGGSGTQYF. CDR3 coding DNA: TGTGCCAGCAGTCCAACGCCGGGGGGATCCGGGACCCAGTACTTC.

In its sample, this clone was seen once. The chain recombines TRBV6-5 with TRBJ1-2, with 7 bases that match TRBD1. CDR3 length: 13 residues. In germline, CDR1 is MNHEY, CDR2 SVGAGI. The ends lost 5 bases at V and 6 bases at J; junction bases unmatched: 6. The CDR3 DNA follows: TGTGCCAGCAGTCGACAGGGTCTTCATGGCTACACCTTC. Residues: CASSRQGLHGYTF.

CDR3 coding DNA: TGTGCCAGCAGCCCGCCGACCGGAGGGTATGGCTACACCTTC. This translates into CASSPPTGGYGYTF. V and J are TRBV7-2 and TRBJ1-2; no reliable D call. Trimming cost V 5 bases and J 5 bases, with 15 bases left between them. In germline, CDR1 is SGHTA, CDR2 FQGNSA. The CDR3 is 14 amino acids.

The rearrangement links TRBV28 to TRBJ2-1, with 7 positions matching TRBD2. Germline CDR1 and CDR2: MDHEN and SYDVKM. V gave up 2 bases and J gave up 8 bases; unmatched junction bases: 9. This CDR3 comprises 15 residues. CDR3 in amino acids: CASSLPGRVSHEQFF. The CDR3 region has the DNA TGTGCCAGCAGTTTACCGGGGAGGGTGTCCCATGAGCAGTTCTTC.

This clone was seen just once. The rearrangement joins TRBV7-8 to TRBJ1-1; 8 positions agree with TRBD1. Trimming removed 0 bases from V and 6 bases from J; junction bases left unmatched: 0. Germline CDR1 is SGHVS and CDR2 is FQNEAQ. CDR3 size: 13 residues. The CDR3 spells CASSLATGAEAFF. The DNA of the CDR3 is TGTGCCAGCAGCTTAGCGACAGGGGCTGAAGCTTTCTTT.

CDR3 bases: TGTGCCAGCAGTTGGGGCCTCGTTCGGGAGGGTTACGAGCAGTACTTC. Its protein product is CASSWGLVREGYEQYF. The chain combines TRBV28 with TRBJ2-7, with TRBD2 matching over 8 bases. With 4 bases clipped from V and 4 bases from J, the junction kept 12 bases outside the gene matches. The CDR3 has 16 amino acids. Germline V CDR1 and CDR2: MDHEN, SYDVKM.

This chain joins TRBV5-1 and TRBJ1-1; D remains unclear. This CDR3 contains 14 residues. The V end was cut by 1 base, the J end by 5 bases, with 12 bases between. Germline assignment: CDR1 SGHRS and CDR2 YFSETQ. CDR3 nucleotide sequence: TGCGCCAGCAGCTTGACGATAACCCGGACTGAAGCTTTCTTT. This codes for CASSLTITRTEAFF.

This chain joins TRBV5-1 and TRBJ1-2; TRBD1 might be the D (6 bases). Germline assignment: CDR1 SGHRS and CDR2 YFSETQ. The CDR3 sequence is 12 residues long. Trimming removed 8 bases from V and 4 bases from J, with 12 bases in between. CDR3 nucleotide sequence: TGCGCCAGAAGGACAGAGCTCTATGGCTACACCTTC. It yields the protein CARRTELYGYTF.

This chain connects TRBV2 to TRBJ2-7; possible D gene TRBD1, 6 bases. The CDR3 is 13 amino acids. Per the germline V gene, CDR1 is SNHLY and CDR2 is FYNNEI. CDR3 region: CASGAGNILEQYF. The CDR3, as DNA: TGTGCATCAGGGGCAGGGAATATACTCGAGCAGTACTTC.

Remarks on this clone: A junction end diverges from the germline sequence, so it may reflect a read error. The chain joins TRBV15 to TRBJ1-5; D call uncertain. The CDR3 is 13 residues long. The germline V gene has CDR1 LNHNV and CDR2 YYDKDF (reference sequence). Here the CDR3 DNA reads TGTGCCACCAGCAGAGATTGGACTTGGCCCCAGAATTTT. Translating it yields CATSRDWTWPQNF.

V is TRBV29-1 and J is TRBJ2-3; possibly TRBD1 for D (5 bases). In germline, CDR1 is SQVTM, CDR2 ANQGSEA. The V end lost 3 bases, the J end lost 2 bases, and 12 bases lay between the germline ends. This CDR3 region has 14 residues. The CDR3 sequence is CSVDFQGVTDTQYF. The CDR3 DNA follows: TGCAGCGTTGATTTTCAGGGTGTCACAGATACGCAGTATTTT.

This clone was observed a single time. V and J are TRBV2 and TRBJ2-2, with TRBD2 identical over 8 bases. CDR3 length equals 15 residues. With 2 bases clipped from V and 7 bases from J, the junction kept 6 bases outside the gene matches. In germline, CDR1 is SNHLY, CDR2 FYNNEI. CDR3 DNA: TGTGCCAGCAGTGAATTGCGGGGGGTAGGCGGGGAGCTGTTTTTT. As protein: CASSELRGVGGELFF.

The chain has TRBV5-4 and TRBJ1-2; 10 positions match TRBD1. V lost 0 bases and J lost 8; bases outside the gene matches: 7. Germline CDR1 reads SGHNT; CDR2 reads YYREEE (reference sequence). This CDR3 is built from 15 residues. The DNA for the CDR3 is TGTGCCAGCAGCTTGGAGATTGGACAGGGGGGCGGCTACACCTTC. It yields the protein CASSLEIGQGGGYTF.

The genes are TRBV6-1 and TRBJ2-2; no reliable D call. This CDR3 region has 16 residues. V dropped 4 bases and J dropped 0 bases, with 12 bases sitting between them. Germline-derived CDR1 and CDR2 are MNHNS and SASEGT. CDR3 sequence (DNA): TGTGCCAGCAGTGTACGAGTCGCCGCGAACACCGGGGAGCTGTTTTTT. The encoded protein is CASSVRVAANTGELFF.